A selection of T cell receptor beta chains follows, all from one sample in a study of blood T cell repertoires in COVID-19. The protocol was immunoSEQ multiplex PCR, while the TCRdb copy is restricted to in-frame clones and leaves out a portion. Among 250,000 to 350,000 clones listed, approximately 90% were seen once. Sequencing was done on a sample of peripheral blood. These receptors were taken from a woman aged 45 to 65 with COVID-19, enrolled during active disease. CDR3s include the opening cysteine and the closing phenylalanine or tryptophan. The order of the fields is J gene, V gene, clone size, D gene, CDR3 DNA, CDR3 protein. D genes are given only for firm matches. Not every row has a clone size; where given, it reads once, few, many or a size class.

>TRBJ2-5|TRBV7-2|.|.
TGTGCCAGCAGCTTAGTGTTGGGCAGACAAGAGACCCAGTACTTC
CASSLVLGRQETQYF
>TRBJ2-3|TRBV5-1|.|TRBD2
TGCGCCAGCACTCCCGGGGCGGGAGTTAACACAGATACGCAGTATTTT
CASTPGAGVNTDTQYF
>TRBJ1-1|TRBV5-4|.|.
TGTGCCAGCAGCTTGGGGGGGCGAAGTGCGTTGAGCACTGAAGCTTTCTTT
CASSLGGRSALSTEAFF
>TRBJ2-1|TRBV4-1|.|.
TGCGCCAGCAGCCAAGAGGGGGGTTGGGAGCAGTTCTTC
CASSQEGGWEQFF
>TRBJ1-2|TRBV5-1|.|TRBD1
TGCGCCAGCAGTTTTGGGACAGGGAATAACTATGGCTACACCTTC
CASSFGTGNNYGYTF
>TRBJ2-2|TRBV19|.|TRBD1
TGTGCCAGTAGTATCCAGGGGGCGAGGACCGGGGAGCTGTTTTTT
CASSIQGARTGELFF
>TRBJ2-3|TRBV5-1|.|.
TGCGCCAGCAGCTTGGTCCGTGCTGAGGTAGATACGCAGTATTTT
CASSLVRAEVDTQYF
>TRBJ2-4|TRBV18|once|.
TGTGCCAGCTCACCTCCCGGGACACCTAACATTCAGTACTTC
CASSPPGTPNIQYF
>TRBJ2-5|TRBV12-3/TRBV12-4|.|.
TGTGCCAGCAGTTTAGCGCAGAGGGTAGGCCAGTACTTC
CASSLAQRVGQYF
>TRBJ1-5|TRBV7-3|.|.
TGTGCCAGCAGCTCCGAGCCTCAGGTCCAGCCCCAGCATTTT
CASSSEPQVQPQHF
>TRBJ1-1|TRBV6-2/TRBV6-3|once|TRBD1
TGTGCCAGCAGTTACGGACCGGGACAGAGACAGAACACTGAAGCTTTCTTT
CASSYGPGQRQNTEAFF
>TRBJ1-6|TRBV5-1|.|.
TGCGCCAGCAGCCTAGAAGAGGGTATGGATAATTCACCCCTCCACTTT
CASSLEEGMDNSPLHF
>TRBJ2-7|TRBV9|few|TRBD2
TGTGCCAGCAGCGTAGCGGGGGGGCGCGAGCAGTACTTC
CASSVAGGREQYF
>TRBJ1-2|TRBV11-3|.|.
TGTGCCAGCAGCGGGCAGAACTATGGCTACACCTTC
CASSGQNYGYTF
>TRBJ2-7|TRBV7-8|.|TRBD2
TGTGCCAGCAGCATACAGACTAGCGGGAGTGGTAACGAGCAGTACTTC
CASSIQTSGSGNEQYF
>TRBJ2-5|TRBV11-2|.|TRBD2
TGTGCCAGCAGTTTTTCCGTTGGTAGGCGCGGGAGCAGTCAAGAGACCCAGTACTTC
CASSFSVGRRGSSQETQYF
>TRBJ1-4|TRBV7-9|.|.
TGTGCCAGCAGCTTAGCGTCCAGGGGAGATGAAAAACTGTTTTTT
CASSLASRGDEKLFF
>TRBJ2-7|TRBV29-1|once|.
TGCAGCGTTGAAAGCTCCAGGGGACGCTACGAGCAGTACTTC
CSVESSRGRYEQYF
>TRBJ2-7|TRBV30|.|TRBD1
TGTGCCTGGAGTGTTAAGGGACAGGGCTACGAGCAGTACTTC
CAWSVKGQGYEQYF
>TRBJ2-5|TRBV12-5|.|TRBD2
TGTGCTAGTGGTTTGGGGCTAGCGGGGACAAAAGAGACCCAGTACTTC
CASGLGLAGTKETQYF
>TRBJ2-3|TRBV6-2/TRBV6-3|.|.
TGTGCCAGCAGTTATCTAGCTAGCACAGATACGCAGTATTTT
CASSYLASTDTQYF
>TRBJ2-2|TRBV11-3|few|TRBD2
TGTGCCAGCAGCTTAGGGACTAGCGCGGCCGGGGAGCTGTTTTTT
CASSLGTSAAGELFF
>TRBJ2-6|TRBV7-9|.|TRBD2
TGTGCCAGCAGCCTTGGGACTAGCGGGAGTACTGGGGCCAACGTCCTGACTTTC
CASSLGTSGSTGANVLTF
>TRBJ2-5|TRBV7-2|.|TRBD1
TGTGCCAGCCAGCCCAGGGGGTCAGAGACCCAGTACTTC
CASQPRGSETQYF
>TRBJ2-1|TRBV11-2|.|TRBD2
TGTGCCAGCAGCTTAGTGGCGGGAGGAGACTCTGAGCAGTTCTTC
CASSLVAGGDSEQFF
>TRBJ1-1|TRBV5-8|.|.
TGTGCCAGCAGCCCGGCCGGGCTCCGGGGCACTGAAGCTTTCTTT
CASSPAGLRGTEAFF
>TRBJ1-4|TRBV7-9|.|TRBD1
TGTGCCAGCAGCACCCCTCGGACAGGGGATGCAACTAATGAAAAACTGTTTTTT
CASSTPRTGDATNEKLFF
>TRBJ1-2|TRBV3-1/TRBV3-2|.|TRBD1
TGTGCCAGCAGCCACCGGGACAGGGGAAGTAGTTGGTATGGCTACACCTTC
CASSHRDRGSSWYGYTF
>TRBJ1-2|TRBV24-1|.|.
TGTGCCAGCGGAGACAGGTCTAACTATGGCTACACCTTC
CASGDRSNYGYTF
>TRBJ1-1|TRBV24-1|.|.
TGTGCCACCAGTGCTCAGGGATACACTGAAGCTTTCTTT
CATSAQGYTEAFF
>TRBJ1-1|TRBV12-3/TRBV12-4|.|TRBD1
TGTGCCAGCAGTTTTGGGACAGGGCAGGAAGCTTTCTTT
CASSFGTGQEAFF
>TRBJ1-1|TRBV24-1|once|TRBD1
TGTGCCACCAGAAAACAGGGGAGAACTGAAGCTTTCTTT
CATRKQGRTEAFF
>TRBJ2-7|TRBV19|.|.
TGTGCCAGTAGTCTCAGGGCGACCTACGAGCAGTACTTC
CASSLRATYEQYF
>TRBJ2-3|TRBV9|.|TRBD2
TGTGCCAGCAGCCCTAGCGGGGGCACAGATACGCAGTATTTT
CASSPSGGTDTQYF
>TRBJ1-5|TRBV5-1|once|TRBD1
TGCGCCAGCAGCTTGGGAACAGGGGGGAATCAGCCCCAGCATTTT
CASSLGTGGNQPQHF
>TRBJ2-7|TRBV3-1/TRBV3-2|.|.
TGTGCCAGCAGCCAAGAGTTAGCTAGCTCCTACGAGCAGTACTTC
CASSQELASSYEQYF
>TRBJ2-7|TRBV15|.|TRBD1
TGTGCCACCAGCAGAATGGGACAGGCGGGTGAGCAGTACTTC
CATSRMGQAGEQYF
>TRBJ1-5|TRBV19|.|.
TGTGCCAGTAGTCCAGGGGCCACCTATAGCAATCAGCCCCAGCATTTT
CASSPGATYSNQPQHF